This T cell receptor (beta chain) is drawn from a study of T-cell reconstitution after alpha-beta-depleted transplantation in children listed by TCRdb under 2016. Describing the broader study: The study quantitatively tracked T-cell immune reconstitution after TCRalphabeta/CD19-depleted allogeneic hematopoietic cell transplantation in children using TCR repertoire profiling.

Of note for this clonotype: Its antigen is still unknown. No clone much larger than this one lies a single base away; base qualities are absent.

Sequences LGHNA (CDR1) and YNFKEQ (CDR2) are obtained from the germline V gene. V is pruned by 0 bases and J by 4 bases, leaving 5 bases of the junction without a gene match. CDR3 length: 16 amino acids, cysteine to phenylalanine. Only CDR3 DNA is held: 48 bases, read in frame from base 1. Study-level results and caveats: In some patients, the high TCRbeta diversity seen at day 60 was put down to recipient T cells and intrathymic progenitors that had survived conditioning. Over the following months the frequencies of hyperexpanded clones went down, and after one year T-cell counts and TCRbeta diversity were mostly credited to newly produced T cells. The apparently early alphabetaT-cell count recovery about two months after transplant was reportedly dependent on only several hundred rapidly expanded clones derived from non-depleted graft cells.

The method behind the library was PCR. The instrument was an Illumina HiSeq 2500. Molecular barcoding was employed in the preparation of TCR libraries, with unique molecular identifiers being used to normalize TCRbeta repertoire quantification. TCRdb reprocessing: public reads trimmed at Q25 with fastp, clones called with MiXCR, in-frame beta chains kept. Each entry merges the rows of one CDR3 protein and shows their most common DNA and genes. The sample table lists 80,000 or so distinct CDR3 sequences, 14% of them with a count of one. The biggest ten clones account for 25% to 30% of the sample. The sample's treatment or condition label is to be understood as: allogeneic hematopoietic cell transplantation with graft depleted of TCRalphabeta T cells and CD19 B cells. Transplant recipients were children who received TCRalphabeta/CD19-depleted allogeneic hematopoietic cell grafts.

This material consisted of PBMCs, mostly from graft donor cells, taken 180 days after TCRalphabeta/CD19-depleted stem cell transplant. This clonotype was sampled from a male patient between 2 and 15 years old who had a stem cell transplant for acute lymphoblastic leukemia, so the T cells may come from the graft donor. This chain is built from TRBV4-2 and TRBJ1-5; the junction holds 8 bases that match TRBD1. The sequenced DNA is TGTGCCAGCAGCCAAGATCGAACAGGGGGGAATCAGCCCCAGCATTTT. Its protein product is CASSQDRTGGNQPQHF.